This passage covers 8 T cell receptor beta chains from one sample sequenced in a study of T cells in tumors after PD-1 blockade. Here immunoSEQ multiplex PCR was the method, and the copy in TCRdb shows in-frame clones only, minus some. The sample has more than 12,000 clones; 65% to 70% are singletons. Sequenced material: tumor tissue, taken after anti-PD-1 treatment. The receptors were sampled from a human donor with cutaneous squamous cell carcinoma.

The genes are TRBV18 and TRBJ2-7, with D possibly matching TRBD1 (6 bases). V shed 3 bases and J shed 4 bases, with 7 bases lying between them. The germline CDR1 and CDR2 sequences are KGHSH and LQKENI. This CDR3 is 12 amino acids long. The CDR3 protein is CASSPDSYEQYF. The CDR3 coding sequence is TGTGCCAGCTCACCGGACAGTTACGAGCAGTACTTC.

The gene calls are TRBV2 and TRBJ2-3, with D perhaps TRBD2 (5 bases). The V end was cut by 3 bases, the J end by 2 bases, with 12 bases between. Germline loops: CDR1 SNHLY, CDR2 FYNNEI. The CDR3 consists of 15 residues. In DNA form, the CDR3 reads TGTGCCAGCAGTGAGCGGACTGCCGACACAGATACGCAGTATTTT. Translation: CASSERTADTDTQYF. Drawing the rest from reference TRBV2 and TRBJ2-3, the complete variable domain is EPEVTQTPSHQVTQMGQEVILRCVPISNHLYFYWYRQILGQKVEFLVSFYNNEISEKSEIFDDQFSVERPDGSNFTLKIRSTKLEDSAMYFCASSERTADTDTQYFGPGTRLTVL.

The gene calls are TRBV6-1 and TRBJ2-1; TRBD1 agrees at 8 bases. CDR3 length: 16 amino acids. Germline V gene sequence: CDR1 MNHNS, CDR2 SASEGT. J gave up 6 bases and V 2 bases, and 9 bases lay outside the gene matches. In DNA, the CDR3 is TGTGCCAGCAGTGAATCGTTGGCAGGGGGCCTCAATGAGCAGTTCTTC. Translating gives CASSESLAGGLNEQFF.

V usage is TRBV18 and J usage is TRBJ1-2, with a weak D call TRBD1 (6 bases). The CDR3 contains 18 residues. The germline V and J ends were trimmed by 3 bases and 8 bases, with 28 bases remaining between them. The germline gives CDR1 KGHSH, CDR2 LQKENI. The CDR3, as DNA: TGTGCCAGCTCACCTTCGCTAGAGAACATACAGGGACCTAGGGGCTACACCTTC. This sequence encodes CASSPSLENIQGPRGYTF.

The CDR3 loop reads CASSLNSYSNQPQHF. In nucleotides, the CDR3 is TGTGCCAGCAGCTTAAACTCCTATAGCAATCAGCCCCAGCATTTT. This sequence joins TRBV7-2 and TRBJ1-5; D is uncertain. The CDR3 runs to 15 residues. The germline V gene has CDR1 SGHTA and CDR2 FQGNSA. Trimming took 2 bases from V and 0 from J, leaving 8 bases between them.

The chain uses TRBV6-5 and TRBJ2-7; the D is unclear. The V gene lost 6 bases and the J gene lost 0 bases, with 15 bases spanning the gap. CDR3 size: 15 residues. Per germline, CDR1 MNHEY and CDR2 SVGAGI. The CDR3 region has the DNA TGTGCCAGCAGGGCGGCCTCCGGGCACTCCTACGAGCAGTACTTC. It codes for CASRAASGHSYEQYF.

The chain has TRBV3-1 (or the pseudogene TRBV3-2) and TRBJ1-4, with TRBD1 matching over 12 bases. The junction had 4 bases not matched to a gene; V was cut back by 2 bases and J by 6 bases. CDR3 length: 16 residues. The germline V gene has CDR1 LGHDT and CDR2 YNNKEL (reference sequence). The CDR3 here is CASSQTGQGADEKLFF. For the CDR3, the DNA is TGTGCCAGCAGCCAAACGGGACAGGGGGCCGATGAAAAACTGTTTTTT.

This chain connects TRBV19 to TRBJ2-6; 8 bases are a match to TRBD1. The ends lost 4 bases at V and 2 bases at J; junction bases unmatched: 1. CDR1 and CDR2 from the germline V gene are LNHDA and SQIVND (reference sequence). CDR3 length: 15 residues. The CDR3 spells CASSKQGAGANVLTF. The CDR3 DNA is TGTGCCAGTAGTAAACAGGGGGCTGGGGCCAACGTCCTGACTTTC.